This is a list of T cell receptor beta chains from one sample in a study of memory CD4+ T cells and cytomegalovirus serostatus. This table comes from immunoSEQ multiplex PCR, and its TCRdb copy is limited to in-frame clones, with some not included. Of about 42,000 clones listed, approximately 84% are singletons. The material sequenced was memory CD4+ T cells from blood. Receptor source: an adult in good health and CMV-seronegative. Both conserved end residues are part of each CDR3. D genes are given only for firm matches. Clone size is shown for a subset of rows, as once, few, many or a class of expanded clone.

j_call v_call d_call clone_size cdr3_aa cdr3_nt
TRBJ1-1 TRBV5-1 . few CASRLGQGEAFF TGCGCCAGCAGGCTGGGCCAGGGTGAAGCTTTCTTT
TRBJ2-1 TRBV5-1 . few CASSLIGGGPYNEQFF TGCGCCAGCAGCTTGATCGGCGGGGGCCCCTACAATGAGCAGTTCTTC
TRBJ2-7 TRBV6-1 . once CASNSYEQYF TGTGCCAGCAACAGCTACGAGCAGTACTTC
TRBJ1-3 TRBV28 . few CASSLPSLATIYF TGTGCCAGCAGTCTCCCGAGCTTAGCCACCATATATTTT
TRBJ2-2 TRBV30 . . CAWTASGTGELFF TGTGCCTGGACAGCTTCAGGCACCGGGGAGCTGTTTTTT
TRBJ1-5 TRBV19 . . CATRQDRSSNQPQHF TGTGCCACCCGGCAGGACCGTTCAAGCAATCAGCCCCAGCATTTT
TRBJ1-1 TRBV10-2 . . CARTTVSGAFF TGCGCCAGGACCACAGTGAGTGGAGCTTTCTTT
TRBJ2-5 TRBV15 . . CATSRGDNQETQYF TGTGCCACCAGCAGAGGGGACAATCAAGAGACCCAGTACTTC
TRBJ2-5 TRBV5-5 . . CASSWTDRRETQYF TGTGCCAGCAGCTGGACAGACCGCAGGGAGACCCAGTACTTC
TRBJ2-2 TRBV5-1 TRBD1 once CASSLDRGRDTGELFF TGCGCCAGCAGCCTTGACAGGGGGCGAGACACCGGGGAGCTGTTTTTT
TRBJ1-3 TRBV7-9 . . CASSFGSRSGNTIYF TGTGCCAGCAGCTTCGGCAGCCGCTCTGGAAACACCATATATTTT
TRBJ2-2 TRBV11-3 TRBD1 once CASSLGQGEVFF TGTGCCAGCAGCCTCGGACAGGGGGAGGTGTTTTTT
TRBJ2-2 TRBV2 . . CASRGDPPRTGELFF TGTGCTTCCCGAGGGGACCCTCCACGGACCGGGGAGCTGTTTTTT
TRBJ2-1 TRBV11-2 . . CASSYTGARDEQFF TGTGCCAGCAGTTATACGGGGGCGAGGGATGAGCAGTTCTTC
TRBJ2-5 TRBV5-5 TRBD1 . CASSLGDRGHEETQYF TGTGCCAGCAGCTTGGGGGACAGGGGGCACGAAGAGACCCAGTACTTC
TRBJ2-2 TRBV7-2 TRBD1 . CASSSRQGTYTGELFF TGTGCCAGCAGCTCAAGACAGGGGACATACACCGGGGAGCTGTTTTTT
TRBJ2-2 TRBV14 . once CASSPRRTIAGELFF TGTGCCAGCAGCCCCCGTAGAACCATAGCCGGGGAGCTGTTTTTT
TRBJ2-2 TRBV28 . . CASRSPTGELFF TGTGCCAGCAGGTCCCCCACCGGGGAGCTGTTTTTT
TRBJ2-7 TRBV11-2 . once CASSLEGASSYEQYF TGTGCCAGCAGCTTAGAGGGGGCGAGCTCCTACGAGCAGTACTTC
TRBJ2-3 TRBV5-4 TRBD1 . CASSQGVRTDTQYF TGTGCCAGCAGCCAGGGGGTACGCACAGATACGCAGTATTTT
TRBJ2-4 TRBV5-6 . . CASSLSVLAKNIQYF TGTGCCAGCAGCTTGAGTGTCCTAGCCAAAAACATTCAGTACTTC
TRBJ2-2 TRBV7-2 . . CASSLLRVGTGELFF TGTGCCAGCAGCTTATTGAGGGTCGGCACCGGGGAGCTGTTTTTT
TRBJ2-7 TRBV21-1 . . CASSKESHPGGHEQYF TGTGCCAGCAGCAAAGAATCCCACCCAGGTGGACACGAGCAGTACTTC
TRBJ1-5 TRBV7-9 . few CASSLDGPQHF TGTGCCAGCAGCTTAGATGGGCCCCAGCATTTT
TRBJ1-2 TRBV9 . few CASSAPLGGLNYGYTF TGTGCCAGCAGCGCGCCTTTGGGGGGGCTTAACTATGGCTACACCTTC
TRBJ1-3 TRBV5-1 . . CASSLVQGGTIYF TGCGCCAGCAGCTTGGTACAGGGCGGCACCATATATTTT
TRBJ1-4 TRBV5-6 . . CASSFFRAGREKLFF TGTGCCAGCAGCTTTTTCAGGGCGGGTCGGGAAAAACTGTTTTTT
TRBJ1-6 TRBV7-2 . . CASSLTRFGSPLHF TGTGCCAGCAGCTTAACTAGGTTCGGTTCACCCCTCCACTTT
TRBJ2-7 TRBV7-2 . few CASSLEWTEYF TGTGCCAGCAGCTTAGAGTGGACAGAGTACTTC
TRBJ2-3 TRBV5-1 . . CASRLFGGITDTQYF TGCGCCAGCAGGCTTTTCGGGGGCATCACAGATACGCAGTATTTT
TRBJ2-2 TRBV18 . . CASSPPEAMRGELFF TGTGCCAGCTCACCACCAGAAGCGATGAGAGGGGAGCTGTTTTTT
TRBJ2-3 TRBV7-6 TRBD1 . CASSSAGTGGIDTQYF TGTGCCAGCAGCTCTGCCGGGACAGGGGGCATAGATACGCAGTATTTT
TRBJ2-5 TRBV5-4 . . CASSAGTEQETQYF TGTGCCAGCAGCGCGGGGACGGAGCAAGAGACCCAGTACTTC
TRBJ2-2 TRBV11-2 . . CASSRRGTVNTGELFF TGTGCCAGCAGCCGGAGGGGGACGGTGAACACCGGGGAGCTGTTTTTT
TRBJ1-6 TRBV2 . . CASSVSQVVRGSSPLHF TGTGCCAGCAGTGTATCCCAGGTCGTGAGGGGGAGTTCACCCCTCCACTTT
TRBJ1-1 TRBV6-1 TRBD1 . CASSEAGTANRAFF TGTGCCAGCAGTGAAGCTGGGACAGCAAATAGGGCTTTCTTT
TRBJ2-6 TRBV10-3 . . CAISLGTTNPSSGANVLTF TGTGCCATCAGCCTCGGGACAACTAATCCATCCTCTGGGGCCAACGTCCTGACTTTC
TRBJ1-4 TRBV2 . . CASSYEGTNEKLFF TGTGCCAGCAGCTACGAGGGGACTAATGAAAAACTGTTTTTT
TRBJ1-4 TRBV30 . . CAWSKFSEKLFF TGTGCCTGGAGTAAGTTTAGTGAAAAACTGTTTTTT
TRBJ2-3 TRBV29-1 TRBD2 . CSVERGGETDTQYF TGCAGCGTTGAACGGGGGGGGGAGACAGATACGCAGTATTTT